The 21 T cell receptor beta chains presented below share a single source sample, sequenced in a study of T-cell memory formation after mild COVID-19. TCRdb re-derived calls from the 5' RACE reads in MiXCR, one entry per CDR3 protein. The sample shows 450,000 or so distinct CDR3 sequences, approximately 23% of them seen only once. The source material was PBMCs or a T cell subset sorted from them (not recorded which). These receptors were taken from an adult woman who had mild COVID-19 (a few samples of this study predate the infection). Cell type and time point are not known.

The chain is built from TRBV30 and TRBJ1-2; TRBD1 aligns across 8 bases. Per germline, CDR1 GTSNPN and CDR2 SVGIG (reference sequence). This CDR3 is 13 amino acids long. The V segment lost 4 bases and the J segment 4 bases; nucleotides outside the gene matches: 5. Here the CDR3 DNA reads TGTGCCTGGACTCGACAGGGGAGCTATGGCTACACCTTC. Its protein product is CAWTRQGSYGYTF. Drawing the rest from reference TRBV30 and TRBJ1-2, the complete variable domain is SQTIHQWPATLVQPVGSPLSLECTVEGTSNPNLYWYRQAAGRGLQLLFYSVGIGQISSEVPQNLSASRPQDRQFILSSKKLLLSDSGFYLCAWTRQGSYGYTFGSGTRLTVV.

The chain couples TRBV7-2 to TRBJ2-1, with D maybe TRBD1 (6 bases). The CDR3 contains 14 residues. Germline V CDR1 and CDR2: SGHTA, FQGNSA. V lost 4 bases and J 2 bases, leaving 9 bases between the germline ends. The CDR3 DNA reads TGTGCCAGCAGCTGGGACAATGCCTACAATGAGCAGTTCTTC. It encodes CASSWDNAYNEQFF.

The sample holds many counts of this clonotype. The chain's CDR3 is CASSFPGENTEAFF. The CDR3, as DNA: TGCGCCAGCAGCTTCCCGGGGGAGAACACTGAAGCTTTCTTT. The rearrangement links TRBV5-1 to TRBJ1-1, with D maybe TRBD1 (5 bases). The CDR3 extends over 14 amino acids. CDR1 is SGHRS and CDR2 is YFSETQ in the germline V gene. The V end lost 2 bases, the J end lost 1 base, and 9 bases lay between the germline ends. Combining the CDR3 with reference TRBV5-1 and TRBJ1-1 gives the whole variable domain KAGVTQTPRYLIKTRGQQVTLSCSPISGHRSVSWYQQTPGQGLQFLFEYFSETQRNKGNFPGRFSGRQFSNSRSEMNVSTLELGDSALYLCASSFPGENTEAFFGQGTRLTVV.

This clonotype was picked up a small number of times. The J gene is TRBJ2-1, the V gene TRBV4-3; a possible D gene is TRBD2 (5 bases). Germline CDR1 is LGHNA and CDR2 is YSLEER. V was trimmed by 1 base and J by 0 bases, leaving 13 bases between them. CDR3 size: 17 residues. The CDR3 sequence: CASSQVSAESSYNEQFF. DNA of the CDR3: TGCGCCAGCAGCCAAGTTAGCGCCGAAAGCTCCTACAATGAGCAGTTCTTC.

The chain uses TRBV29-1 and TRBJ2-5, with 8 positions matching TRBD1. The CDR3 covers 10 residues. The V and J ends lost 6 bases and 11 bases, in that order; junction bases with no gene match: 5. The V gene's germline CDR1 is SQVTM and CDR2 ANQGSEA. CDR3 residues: CSVGGQEQYF. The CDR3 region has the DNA TGCAGCGTCGGGGGACAGGAGCAGTACTTC.

The CDR3 spells CASSLGVGGSAFF. CDR3 nucleotide sequence: TGTGCCAGCAGCCTTGGGGTAGGGGGCAGCGCTTTCTTT. The chain uses TRBV5-5 and TRBJ1-1; 7 bases match TRBD1. The V and J ends lost 4 bases and 11 bases, in that order; junction bases with no gene match: 11. This CDR3 is 13 amino acids long. Germline lookup yields CDR1 SGHKS and CDR2 YYEKEE (reference sequence).

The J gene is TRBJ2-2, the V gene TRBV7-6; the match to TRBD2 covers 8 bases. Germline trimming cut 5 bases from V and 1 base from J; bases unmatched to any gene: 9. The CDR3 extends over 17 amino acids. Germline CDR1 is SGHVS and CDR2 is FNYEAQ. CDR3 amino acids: CASSLLAGNKNTGELFF. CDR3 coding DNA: TGTGCCAGCAGCCTTTTAGCGGGGAACAAGAACACCGGGGAGCTGTTTTTT.

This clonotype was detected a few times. Written as DNA, the CDR3 is TGTGCCAGCAGCCCAACCGCGGACTGGCGAGGCCCCGACAATGAGCAGTTCTTC. It encodes CASSPTADWRGPDNEQFF. The rearrangement joins TRBV4-2 to TRBJ2-1; TRBD2 might be the D (5 bases). CDR1 is LGHNA and CDR2 is YNFKEQ in the germline V gene. V shed 4 bases and J shed 5 bases, with 24 bases lying between them. CDR3 length equals 18 residues.

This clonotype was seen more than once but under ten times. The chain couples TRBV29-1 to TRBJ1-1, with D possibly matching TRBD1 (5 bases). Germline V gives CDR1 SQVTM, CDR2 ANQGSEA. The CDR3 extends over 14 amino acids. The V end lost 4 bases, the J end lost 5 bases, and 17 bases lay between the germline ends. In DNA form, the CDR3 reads TGCAGCGTTGGGGATTTGTGGGGGGGGACTGAAGCTTTCTTT. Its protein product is CSVGDLWGGTEAFF.

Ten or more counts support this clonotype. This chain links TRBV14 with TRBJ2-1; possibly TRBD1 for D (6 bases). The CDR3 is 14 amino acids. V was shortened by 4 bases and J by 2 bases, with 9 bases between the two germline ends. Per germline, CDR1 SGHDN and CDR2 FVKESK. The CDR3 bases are TGTGCCAGCAGCCCCACAGGGACCTACAATGAGCAGTTCTTC. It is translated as CASSPTGTYNEQFF. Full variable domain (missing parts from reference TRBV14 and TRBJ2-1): EAGVTQFPSHSVIEKGQTVTLRCDPISGHDNLYWYRRVMGKEIKFLLHFVKESKQDESGMPNNRFLAERTGGTYSTLKVQPAELEDSGVYFCASSPTGTYNEQFFGPGTRLTVL.

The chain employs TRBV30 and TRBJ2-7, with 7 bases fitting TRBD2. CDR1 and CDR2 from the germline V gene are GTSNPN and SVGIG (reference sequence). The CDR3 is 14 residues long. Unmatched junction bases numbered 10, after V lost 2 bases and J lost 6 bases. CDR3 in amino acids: CAWSTGGGVREQYF. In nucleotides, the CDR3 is TGTGCCTGGAGTACGGGAGGAGGAGTTCGCGAGCAGTACTTC.

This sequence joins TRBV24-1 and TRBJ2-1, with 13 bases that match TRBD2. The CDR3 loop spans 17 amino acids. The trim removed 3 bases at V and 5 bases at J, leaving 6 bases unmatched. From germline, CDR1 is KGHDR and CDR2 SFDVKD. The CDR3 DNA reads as TGTGCCACCAGTGATCCGCAAGGGACTAGCGGGGACAATGAGCAGTTCTTC. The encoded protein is CATSDPQGTSGDNEQFF.

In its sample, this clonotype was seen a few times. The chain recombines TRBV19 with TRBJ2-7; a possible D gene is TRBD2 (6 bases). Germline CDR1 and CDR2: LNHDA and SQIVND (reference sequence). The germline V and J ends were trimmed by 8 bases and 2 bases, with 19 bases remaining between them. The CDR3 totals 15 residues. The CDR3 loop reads CASSPRWREPYEQYF. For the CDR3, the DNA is TGTGCCAGTTCTCCCCGTTGGCGGGAACCCTACGAGCAGTACTTC.

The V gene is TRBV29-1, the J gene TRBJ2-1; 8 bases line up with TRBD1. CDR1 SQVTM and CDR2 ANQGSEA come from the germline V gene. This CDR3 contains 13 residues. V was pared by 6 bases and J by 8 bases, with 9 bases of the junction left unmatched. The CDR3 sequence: CSVPDRVRHEQFF. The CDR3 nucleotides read TGCAGCGTGCCGGACAGGGTTAGGCATGAGCAGTTCTTC.

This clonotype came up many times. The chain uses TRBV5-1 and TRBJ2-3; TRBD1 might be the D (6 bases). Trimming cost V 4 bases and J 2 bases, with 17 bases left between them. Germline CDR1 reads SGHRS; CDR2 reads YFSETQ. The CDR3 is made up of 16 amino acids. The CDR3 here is CASSGGYHGSTDTQYF. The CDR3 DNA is TGCGCCAGCAGCGGGGGCTACCACGGCTCCACAGATACGCAGTATTTT.

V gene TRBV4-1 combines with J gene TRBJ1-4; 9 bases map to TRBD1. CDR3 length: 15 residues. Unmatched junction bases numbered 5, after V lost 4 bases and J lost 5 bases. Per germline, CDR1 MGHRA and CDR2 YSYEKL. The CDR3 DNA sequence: TGCGCCAGCAGCCTTCCCGGGACAGGGAATGAAAAACTGTTTTTT. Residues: CASSLPGTGNEKLFF.

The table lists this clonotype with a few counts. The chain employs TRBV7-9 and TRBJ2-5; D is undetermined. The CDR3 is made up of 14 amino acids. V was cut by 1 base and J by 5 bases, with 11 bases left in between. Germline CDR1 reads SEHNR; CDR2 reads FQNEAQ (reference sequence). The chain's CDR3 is CASSLGSGWETQYF. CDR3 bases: TGTGCCAGCAGCTTAGGGTCCGGATGGGAGACCCAGTACTTC.

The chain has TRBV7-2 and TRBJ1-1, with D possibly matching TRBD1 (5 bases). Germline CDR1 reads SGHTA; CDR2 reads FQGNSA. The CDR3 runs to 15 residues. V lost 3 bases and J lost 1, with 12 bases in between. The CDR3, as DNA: TGTGCCAGCAGCTTCCAGGGAGTGAGGAACACTGAAGCTTTCTTT. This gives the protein CASSFQGVRNTEAFF. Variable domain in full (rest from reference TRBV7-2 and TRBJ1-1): GAGVSQSPSNKVTEKGKDVELRCDPISGHTALYWYRQSLGQGLEFLIYFQGNSAPDKSGLPSDRFSAERTGGSVSTLTIQRTQQEDSAVYLCASSFQGVRNTEAFFGQGTRLTVV.

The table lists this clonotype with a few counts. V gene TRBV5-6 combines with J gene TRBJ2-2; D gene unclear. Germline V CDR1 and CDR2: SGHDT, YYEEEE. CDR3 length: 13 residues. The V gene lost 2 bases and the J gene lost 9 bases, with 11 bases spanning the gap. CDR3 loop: CASSLRPDRELFF. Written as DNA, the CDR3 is TGTGCCAGCAGCTTAAGGCCCGACAGGGAGCTGTTTTTT.

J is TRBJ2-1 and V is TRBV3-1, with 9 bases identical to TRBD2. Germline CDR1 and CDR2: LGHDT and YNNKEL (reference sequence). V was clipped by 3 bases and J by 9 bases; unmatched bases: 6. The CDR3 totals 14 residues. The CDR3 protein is CASSQGGRAGEQFF. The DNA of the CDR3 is TGTGCCAGCAGCCAGGGCGGGAGGGCCGGTGAGCAGTTCTTC.

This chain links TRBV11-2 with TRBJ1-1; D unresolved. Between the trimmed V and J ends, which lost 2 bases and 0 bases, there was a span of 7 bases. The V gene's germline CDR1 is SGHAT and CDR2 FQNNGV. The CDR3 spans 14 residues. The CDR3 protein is CASSLTALNTEAFF. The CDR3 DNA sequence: TGTGCCAGCAGCTTAACGGCTTTGAACACTGAAGCTTTCTTT.